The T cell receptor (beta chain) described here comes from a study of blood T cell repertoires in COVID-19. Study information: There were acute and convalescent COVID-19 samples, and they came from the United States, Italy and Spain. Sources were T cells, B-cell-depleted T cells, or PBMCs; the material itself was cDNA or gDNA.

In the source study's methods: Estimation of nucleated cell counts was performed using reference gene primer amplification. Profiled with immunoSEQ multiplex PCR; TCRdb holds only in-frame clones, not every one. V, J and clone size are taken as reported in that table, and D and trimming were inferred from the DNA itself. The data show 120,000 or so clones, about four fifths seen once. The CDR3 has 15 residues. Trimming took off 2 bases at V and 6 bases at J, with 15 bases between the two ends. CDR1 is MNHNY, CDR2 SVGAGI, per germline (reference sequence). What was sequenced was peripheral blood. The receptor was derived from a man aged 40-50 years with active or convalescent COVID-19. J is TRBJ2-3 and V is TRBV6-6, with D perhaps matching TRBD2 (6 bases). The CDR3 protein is CASSYLGAGPDTQYF. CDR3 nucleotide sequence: TGTGCCAGCAGTTACCTGGGTGCGGGACCCGATACGCAGTATTTT.